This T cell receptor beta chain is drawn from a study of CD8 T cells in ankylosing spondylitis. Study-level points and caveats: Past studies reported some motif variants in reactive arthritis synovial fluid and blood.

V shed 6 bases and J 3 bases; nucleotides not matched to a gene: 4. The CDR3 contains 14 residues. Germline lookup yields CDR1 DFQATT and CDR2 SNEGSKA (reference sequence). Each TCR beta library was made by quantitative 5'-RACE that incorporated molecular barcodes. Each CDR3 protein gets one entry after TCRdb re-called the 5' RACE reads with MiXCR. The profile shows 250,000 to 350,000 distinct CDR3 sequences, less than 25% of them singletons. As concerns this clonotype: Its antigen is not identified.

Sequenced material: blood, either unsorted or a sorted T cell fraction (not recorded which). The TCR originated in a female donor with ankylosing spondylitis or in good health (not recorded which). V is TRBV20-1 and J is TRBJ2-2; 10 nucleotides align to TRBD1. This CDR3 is CSAPGQGDTGELFF. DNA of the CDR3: TGCAGTGCACCAGGACAGGGGGACACCGGGGAGCTGTTTTTT.